The 8 T cell receptor beta chains below come from one sample, sequenced in a study of post-analysis software for immune sequencing data. Study outcomes and limitations: A handful of TRBV segments (TRBV5-6, TRBV5-1 and TRBV20-1 among them) occurred more frequently in patients than in controls.

The TCR beta cDNA libraries contained unique molecular identifiers. TCRdb re-called the PCR reads with MiXCR, one entry per CDR3 protein. In the table there are more than 350,000 distinct CDR3 sequences, 39% of which are singletons. Their target antigens are unknown. Specimen: blood. The source of these receptors is a girl aged 2 to 10 with multiple sclerosis.

The sample holds a few counts of this clonotype. The chain employs TRBV9 and TRBJ2-3; 7 nucleotides agree with TRBD2. Germline CDR1 reads SGDLS; CDR2 reads YYNGEE. The CDR3 loop spans 15 amino acids. V lost 4 bases to trimming and J lost 4 bases; unmatched junction nucleotides: 9. The CDR3 is CASSQEGLHADTQYF. DNA of the CDR3: TGTGCCAGCAGCCAGGAGGGACTACATGCAGATACGCAGTATTTT.

J is TRBJ1-6 and V is TRBV6-2 or TRBV6-3; TRBD1 might be the D (5 bases). Germline loops: CDR1 MNHEY, CDR2 SVGEGT. The CDR3 covers 17 residues. Trimming pared 5 bases from V and 0 bases from J, leaving 14 bases between. The DNA of the CDR3 is TGTGCCAGCAGTATTTGGGCAGGGAGCTCCTATAATTCACCCCTCCACTTT. It translates to CASSIWAGSSYNSPLHF.

This clonotype was detected only a few times. The genes are TRBV5-5 and TRBJ2-7, with D tentatively TRBD1 (6 bases). Germline V gives CDR1 SGHKS, CDR2 YYEKEE (reference sequence). V lost 3 bases to trimming and J lost 0 bases, with 13 bases between them. There are 15 residues in the CDR3. The CDR3 reads CASSSYRDISYEQYF. The CDR3 DNA reads as TGTGCCAGCAGCTCGTACCGGGACATCTCCTACGAGCAGTACTTC. Full variable domain (rest looked up from reference TRBV5-5 and TRBJ2-7): DAGVTQSPTHLIKTRGQQVTLRCSPISGHKSVSWYQQVLGQGPQFIFQYYEKEERGRGNFPDRFSARQFPNYSSELNVNALLLGDSALYLCASSSYRDISYEQYFGPGTRLTVT.

The J gene is TRBJ2-7, the V gene TRBV28; 7 nucleotides line up with TRBD1. CDR1 is MDHEN and CDR2 is SYDVKM in the germline V gene. V lost 6 bases, J lost 2 bases, and 4 bases stayed unmatched. The CDR3 has 13 residues. The CDR3 DNA sequence: TGTGCCAGCAGAGATCAGGGGGCCTACGAGCAGTACTTC. Protein: CASRDQGAYEQYF.

This clonotype was picked up a small number of times. V gene TRBV6-5 combines with J gene TRBJ2-7, with D possibly TRBD1 on 6 matching bases. This CDR3 comprises 16 residues. Trimming removed 6 bases at V and 2 bases at J, with 20 bases between. Germline V gene sequence: CDR1 MNHEY, CDR2 SVGAGI. The CDR3 nucleotides are TGTGCCAGCAGCCCCCTGGGGGCGGGTCTCACCTACGAGCAGTACTTC. It codes for CASSPLGAGLTYEQYF.

This clonotype appeared a few times. The gene calls are TRBV29-1 and TRBJ2-5; TRBD1 matches at 9 bases. From germline, CDR1 is SQVTM and CDR2 ANQGSEA. This CDR3 is built from 14 residues. V gave up 5 bases and J gave up 4 bases; unmatched junction bases: 8. The CDR3 is CSVQRGQGRETQYF. The CDR3 DNA follows: TGCAGCGTTCAACGGGGACAGGGTAGAGAGACCCAGTACTTC.

This clonotype has more than one count but fewer than ten. The V and J genes are TRBV9 and TRBJ2-1; 8 bases map to TRBD2. V lost 0 bases, J lost 4 bases, and 9 bases stayed unmatched. This CDR3 has 17 residues. Germline CDR1 SGDLS, CDR2 YYNGEE. The CDR3 nucleotides read TGTGCCAGCAGCGTAGCTCTCGGTAGCGGGGCTTACAATGAGCAGTTCTTC. The encoded protein is CASSVALGSGAYNEQFF. Based on the CDR3 plus reference TRBV9 and TRBJ2-1, the full variable domain is DSGVTQTPKHLITATGQRVTLRCSPRSGDLSVYWYQQSLDQGLQFLIQYYNGEERAKGNILERFSAQQFPDLHSELNLSSLELGDSALYFCASSVALGSGAYNEQFFGPGTRLTVL.

The CDR3 nucleotides are TGCAGCGTTTCCAGGGGAACTAATGAAAAACTGTTTTTT. It codes for CSVSRGTNEKLFF. J is TRBJ1-4 and V is TRBV29-1, with a possible D match to TRBD1 (6 bases). V lost 5 bases and J 1 base, leaving 8 bases between the germline ends. CDR1 SQVTM and CDR2 ANQGSEA come from the germline V gene. This CDR3 comprises 13 residues.